This T cell receptor beta chain was captured in a study of shared clonotypes between healthy human individuals. The CDR3 spans 14 residues. Germline V gives CDR1 MDHEN, CDR2 SYDVKM. The ends lost 6 bases at V and 7 bases at J; junction bases unmatched: 9. Produced via immunoSEQ multiplex PCR; TCRdb's table is partial and in-frame only. The sample shows 550,000 to 800,000 clones, less than 95% of them seen only once. About this clone itself: Its antigen remains unknown.

The donor population consisted of healthy HIV-negative adults with no recent acute infections or vaccinations. General study findings and limits: Donor scarcity curtailed the genetic and exposure-history diversity represented herein.

The chain has TRBV28 and TRBJ1-5; TRBD1 matches 7 bases. Sequencing used memory CD8+ T cells from PBMCs. This sample's subset: CD45RO+ cells pooled with CCR7-negative TemRA cells. The sequence came from a man in his late teens or twenties in good health. Some clones in this sample may be carry-over from other donors' samples. CDR3 loop: CASRRPTGEQPQHF. CDR3 in DNA: TGTGCCAGCAGGCGACCCACAGGGGAACAGCCCCAGCATTTT.